The 6 T cell receptor beta chains listed next were all sequenced from one sample in a study of blood T cell repertoires in COVID-19. Some clones are missing from TCRdb's copy, which holds only in-frame ones; the method was immunoSEQ multiplex PCR. The sample consists of 53,000 or so clones, about 80% of them appearing once. Sequenced input: peripheral blood. These receptors were collected from a human donor in a cohort sampled during active COVID-19.

V gene TRBV15 combines with J gene TRBJ2-5; 9 positions match TRBD1. This CDR3 contains 17 residues. The V and J ends lost 0 bases and 5 bases, in that order; junction bases with no gene match: 10. From germline, CDR1 is LNHNV and CDR2 YYDKDF (reference sequence). CDR3 residues: CATSRESGTGIWETQYF. CDR3 DNA sequence: TGTGCCACCAGCAGAGAGTCAGGGACAGGGATATGGGAGACCCAGTACTTC.

This clone has a handful of counts. V is TRBV6-2 or TRBV6-3 and J is TRBJ1-4; D is possibly TRBD1 (5 bases). Germline V CDR1 and CDR2: MNHEY, SVGEGT. Trimming removed 0 bases from V and 11 bases from J, with 13 bases in between. CDR3 size: 14 residues. CDR3 nucleotides: TGTGCCAGCAGTTACTCCCAGGGAAGTCAGAAACTGTTTTTT. Amino acid sequence: CASSYSQGSQKLFF.

V is TRBV4-3 and J is TRBJ1-2; D possibly corresponds to TRBD1 (6 bases). With 0 bases removed from V and 8 bases from J, the gap between germline ends came to 13 bases. This CDR3 has 14 residues. Germline V gene lookup returns CDR1 LGHNA and CDR2 YSLEER. The CDR3, as DNA: TGCGCCAGCAGCCAAGACCATCACAGGGACGGCTACACCTTC. It specifies CASSQDHHRDGYTF.

This clone was seen many times. The V gene is TRBV5-6, the J gene TRBJ1-5; no definite D call. Germline V gene lookup returns CDR1 SGHDT and CDR2 YYEEEE. The length of the CDR3 is 14 residues. V lost 1 base, J lost 0 bases, and 5 bases lay in between. The CDR3: CASSLSNSNQPQHF. The CDR3, as DNA: TGTGCCAGCAGCTTGTCAAATAGCAATCAGCCCCAGCATTTT.

The chain couples TRBV15 to TRBJ2-1; tentative D call: TRBD2 (5 bases). This CDR3 region has 13 residues. V dropped 0 bases and J dropped 10 bases, with 10 bases sitting between them. The germline V gene has CDR1 LNHNV and CDR2 YYDKDF (reference sequence). The CDR3 here is CATSRDLAREQFF. CDR3 nucleotides: TGTGCCACCAGCAGAGATCTAGCACGCGAGCAGTTCTTC.

This chain joins TRBV3-1 (or the pseudogene TRBV3-2) and TRBJ2-7; D not resolved. This CDR3 contains 15 residues. Germline CDR1 and CDR2: LGHDT and YNNKEL (reference sequence). Trimming pared 3 bases from V and 6 bases from J, leaving 18 bases between. CDR3 region: CASSQVSRPTFEQYF. CDR3 nucleotide sequence: TGTGCCAGCAGCCAGGTTTCTAGACCCACCTTCGAGCAGTACTTC.